Shown below are 13 T cell receptor beta chains from a single sample sequenced in a study of blood T cell repertoires in COVID-19. Sequencing used immunoSEQ multiplex PCR; TCRdb keeps in-frame clones, though not all of them. The sample records 150,000 to 200,000 clones, approximately 90% being singletons. Sequences were obtained from peripheral blood. The receptors shown here come from a human donor in a cohort sampled during active COVID-19.

The chain employs TRBV10-3 and TRBJ1-5; D possibly corresponds to TRBD1 (5 bases). The CDR3 is 15 amino acids. V lost 2 bases to trimming and J lost 1 base, with 9 bases between them. Looked up from germline, CDR1 is ENHRY and CDR2 is SYGVKD. The CDR3 DNA sequence: TGTGCCATCAGTGAGGGCAGGGTAAGCAATCAGCCCCAGCATTTT. Protein: CAISEGRVSNQPQHF.

This clone was found a few times. J is TRBJ2-7 and V is TRBV7-8, with D tentatively TRBD2 (6 bases). The CDR3 covers 16 residues. Germline V gene data show CDR1 as SGHVS and CDR2 as FQNEAQ. The germline V and J ends were trimmed by 0 bases and 2 bases, with 14 bases remaining between them. In nucleotides, the CDR3 is TGTGCCAGCAGCTTAGCGTTAGGGTGGGAGGCCTACGAGCAGTACTTC. This translates into CASSLALGWEAYEQYF.

The V call is TRBV6-6, the J call TRBJ2-3; the D gene is possibly TRBD2 (6 bases). Trimming took 3 bases from V and 6 from J, leaving 13 bases between them. CDR3 length: 14 amino acids. Per germline, CDR1 MNHNY and CDR2 SVGAGI (reference sequence). CDR3 sequence reads: CASSYIGSGDTQYF. CDR3 sequence (DNA): TGTGCCAGCAGTTATATCGGCAGCGGGGATACGCAGTATTTT.

The rearrangement uses TRBV10-2 and TRBJ2-1, with 10 bases identical to TRBD2. Germline-derived CDR1 and CDR2 are WSHSY and SAAADI. The CDR3 runs 12 residues. Trimming at V came to 7 bases and at J to 10 bases, leaving 4 bases not matched to a gene. CDR3 sequence: CASTWTSGEQFF. The CDR3 DNA reads TGCGCCAGCACCTGGACTAGCGGCGAGCAGTTCTTC.

The rearrangement uses TRBV5-1 and TRBJ2-7, with TRBD2 matching over 9 bases. The ends lost 3 bases at V and 0 bases at J; junction bases unmatched: 7. The CDR3 sequence is 16 residues long. From germline, CDR1 is SGHRS and CDR2 YFSETQ. The CDR3 protein is CASSWGAGGSSYEQYF. CDR3 DNA sequence: TGCGCCAGCAGCTGGGGAGCGGGAGGATCCTCCTACGAGCAGTACTTC.

This chain connects TRBV11-2 to TRBJ2-5, with D tentatively TRBD1 (5 bases). V was cut by 0 bases and J by 2 bases, with 16 bases left in between. The CDR3 length is 17 residues. In germline, CDR1 is SGHAT, CDR2 FQNNGV. The CDR3 DNA sequence: TGTGCCAGCAGCTTAGATGTGGGTGGGGCTTTTCAAGAGACCCAGTACTTC. It is translated as CASSLDVGGAFQETQYF.

The DNA of the CDR3 is TGTGCCAGCTCACCCGGGACATACTATGACAATGAGCAGTTCTTC. Its translation: CASSPGTYYDNEQFF. The rearrangement joins TRBV6-5 to TRBJ2-1, with TRBD1 as a possible D gene (6 bases). The length of the CDR3 is 15 residues. Germline V lookup: CDR1 MNHEY, CDR2 SVGAGI. V lost 8 bases and J lost 5, with 19 bases in between.

The V and J genes are TRBV4-2 and TRBJ2-7; D is unresolved. V lost 0 bases and J lost 3, with 12 bases in between. Germline V gene sequence: CDR1 LGHNA, CDR2 YNFKEQ. The CDR3 is 15 residues long. The DNA of the CDR3 is TGTGCCAGCAGCCAAGAGTCGACTCTGGGCTACGAGCAGTACTTC. Encoded protein: CASSQESTLGYEQYF.

This clone was seen once. The chain links TRBV2 to TRBJ1-4; D is undetermined. This CDR3 has 14 residues. Per germline, CDR1 SNHLY and CDR2 FYNNEI. Trimming took off 9 bases at V and 2 bases at J, with 13 bases between the two ends. The CDR3 DNA is TGTGCCAGTACGTACAGACCCACTAATGAAAAACTGTTTTTT. As protein: CASTYRPTNEKLFF.

The chain combines TRBV4-1 with TRBJ1-1; D is uncertain. Trimming pared 1 base from V and 4 bases from J, leaving 13 bases between. This CDR3 region has 15 residues. Germline V gene sequence: CDR1 MGHRA, CDR2 YSYEKL. The CDR3 here is CASSQGHGEGTEAFF. CDR3 nucleotide sequence: TGCGCCAGCAGCCAAGGACACGGGGAGGGCACTGAAGCTTTCTTT.

V gene TRBV5-3 combines with J gene TRBJ2-1, with a possible D match to TRBD2 (6 bases). TRBV5-3 is sorted into the ORF group, with uncertain function. The CDR3 extends over 12 amino acids. Trimming stripped 4 bases from V and 10 bases from J, with 12 bases between. DNA of the CDR3: TGTGCCAGAAGCCTCAGGGAGGTCGAGCAGTTCTTC. Translated: CARSLREVEQFF.

The gene calls are TRBV28 and TRBJ2-3; a possible D gene is TRBD2 (5 bases). The germline V gene encodes CDR1 MDHEN and CDR2 SYDVKM. This CDR3 is built from 16 residues. V lost 5 bases and J 3 bases, leaving 18 bases between the germline ends. The CDR3 loop reads CASSASLVLSTDTQYF. The CDR3 nucleotides are TGTGCCAGCAGTGCCTCACTAGTACTGAGTACAGATACGCAGTATTTT.

The chain recombines TRBV20-1 with TRBJ1-2; D is possibly TRBD1 (5 bases). Per the germline V gene, CDR1 is DFQATT and CDR2 is SNEGSKA (reference sequence). CDR3 length equals 13 residues. V dropped 3 bases and J dropped 7 bases, with 15 bases sitting between them. DNA for the CDR3: TGCAGTGCTAGTGGGGTGTCGGACACTGGCTACACCTTC. Encoded protein: CSASGVSDTGYTF.